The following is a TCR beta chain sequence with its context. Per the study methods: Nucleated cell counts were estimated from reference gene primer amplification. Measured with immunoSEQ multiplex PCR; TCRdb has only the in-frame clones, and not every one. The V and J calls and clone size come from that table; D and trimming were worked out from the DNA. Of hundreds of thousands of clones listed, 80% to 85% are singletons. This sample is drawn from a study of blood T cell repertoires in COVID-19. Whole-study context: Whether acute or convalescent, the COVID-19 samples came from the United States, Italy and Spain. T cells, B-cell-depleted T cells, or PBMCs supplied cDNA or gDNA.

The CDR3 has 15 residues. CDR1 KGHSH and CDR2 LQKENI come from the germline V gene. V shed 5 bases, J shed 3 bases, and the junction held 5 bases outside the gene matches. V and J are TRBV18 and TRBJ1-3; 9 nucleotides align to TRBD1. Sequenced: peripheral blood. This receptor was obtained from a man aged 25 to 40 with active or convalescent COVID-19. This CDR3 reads CASSATGGIGNTIYF. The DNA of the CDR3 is TGTGCCAGCTCAGCTACAGGGGGCATTGGAAACACCATATATTTT. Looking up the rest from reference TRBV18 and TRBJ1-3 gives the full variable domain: NAGVMQNPRHLVRRRGQEARLRCSPMKGHSHVYWYRQLPEEGLKFMVYLQKENIIDESGMPKERFSAEFPKEGPSILRIQQVVRGDSAAYFCASSATGGIGNTIYFGEGSWLTVV.